These T cell receptor beta chains were read from a single sample in a study of beta chain features in type 1 diabetes. Clones were read by immunoSEQ multiplex PCR, and TCRdb kept only the in-frame ones, dropping some. The sample has tens of thousands of clones; roughly 70% are singletons. The specimen sequenced was Tregs from blood. All receptors derive from a woman under 30 with type 1 diabetes. Each CDR3 is given with its conserved first and last residue. A D gene is named only where the DNA matches it firmly. Size is stated for part of the rows, as once, few or many counts, or as a class when the clone is expanded.

j_call: TRBJ2-2
d_call: TRBD2
clone_size: .
v_call: TRBV7-9
cdr3_aa: CASSQTSAGELFF
cdr3_nt: TGTGCCAGCAGCCAGACTAGCGCCGGGGAGCTGTTTTTT

j_call: TRBJ2-5
d_call: TRBD2
clone_size: once
v_call: TRBV7-3
cdr3_aa: CASSFSGRAGETQYF
cdr3_nt: TGTGCCAGCAGCTTTTCCGGGAGGGCCGGAGAGACCCAGTACTTC

j_call: TRBJ2-3
d_call: .
clone_size: .
v_call: TRBV10-3
cdr3_aa: CAISPTGRITDTQYF
cdr3_nt: TGTGCCATCAGCCCGACAGGAAGAATCACAGATACGCAGTATTTT

j_call: TRBJ1-1
d_call: TRBD1
clone_size: .
v_call: TRBV18
cdr3_aa: CASSPGQRNEAFF
cdr3_nt: TGTGCCAGCTCACCGGGACAGAGAAATGAAGCTTTCTTT

j_call: TRBJ1-3
d_call: .
clone_size: .
v_call: TRBV4-3
cdr3_aa: CASSQDEGIISGNTIYF
cdr3_nt: TGCGCCAGCAGCCAAGACGAGGGTATCATTTCGGGAAACACCATATATTTT

j_call: TRBJ1-3
d_call: TRBD1
clone_size: few
v_call: TRBV6-6
cdr3_aa: CASSWEWTGAGNTIYF
cdr3_nt: TGTGCCAGCAGTTGGGAGTGGACAGGAGCTGGAAACACCATATATTTT

j_call: TRBJ1-4
d_call: .
clone_size: .
v_call: TRBV5-1
cdr3_aa: CASSLLGREEKLFF
cdr3_nt: TGCGCCAGCAGCTTGTTGGGCCGTGAGGAAAAACTGTTTTTT

j_call: TRBJ2-5
d_call: .
clone_size: few
v_call: TRBV29-1
cdr3_aa: CSVAQGLQETQYF
cdr3_nt: TGCAGCGTTGCCCAGGGGCTACAAGAGACCCAGTACTTC

j_call: TRBJ2-3
d_call: .
clone_size: .
v_call: TRBV4-3
cdr3_aa: CASSQDRRRSDTQYF
cdr3_nt: TGCGCCAGCAGCCAAGATCGCAGGCGCTCAGATACGCAGTATTTT

j_call: TRBJ2-7
d_call: TRBD2
clone_size: .
v_call: TRBV5-1
cdr3_aa: CASSPLAGGLNEQYF
cdr3_nt: TGCGCCAGCAGCCCATTAGCGGGGGGGTTGAACGAGCAGTACTTC

j_call: TRBJ2-7
d_call: TRBD1
clone_size: few
v_call: TRBV19
cdr3_aa: CASGDRLTYEQYF
cdr3_nt: TGTGCCAGTGGGGACAGACTGACCTACGAGCAGTACTTC

j_call: TRBJ2-1
d_call: TRBD2
clone_size: .
v_call: TRBV5-4
cdr3_aa: CASSISSGPYNEQFF
cdr3_nt: TGTGCCAGCAGCATTTCTAGCGGACCCTACAATGAGCAGTTCTTC

j_call: TRBJ2-1
d_call: TRBD1
clone_size: .
v_call: TRBV6-1
cdr3_aa: CASSAVPGQGYSYNEQFF
cdr3_nt: TGTGCCAGCAGTGCCGTCCCGGGACAGGGTTACTCCTACAATGAGCAGTTCTTC

j_call: TRBJ2-5
d_call: .
clone_size: .
v_call: TRBV5-1
cdr3_aa: CASTVSGGRETQYF
cdr3_nt: TGCGCCAGCACCGTTTCTGGGGGGAGAGAGACCCAGTACTTC

j_call: TRBJ2-2
d_call: .
clone_size: few
v_call: TRBV6-5
cdr3_aa: CASKGPGTGELFF
cdr3_nt: TGTGCCAGCAAAGGACCAGGGACCGGGGAGCTGTTTTTT

j_call: TRBJ1-2
d_call: .
clone_size: .
v_call: TRBV7-2
cdr3_aa: CASSLGQNYGYTF
cdr3_nt: TGTGCCAGCAGCTTAGGGCAGAACTATGGCTACACCTTC

j_call: TRBJ1-1
d_call: .
clone_size: .
v_call: TRBV9
cdr3_aa: CASSVWAGNTEAFF
cdr3_nt: TGTGCCAGCAGCGTATGGGCCGGGAACACTGAAGCTTTCTTT

j_call: TRBJ2-2
d_call: TRBD2
clone_size: .
v_call: TRBV11-2
cdr3_aa: CASSLATSGSFGGELFF
cdr3_nt: TGTGCCAGCAGCTTAGCGACTAGCGGGAGTTTCGGCGGGGAGCTGTTTTTT

j_call: TRBJ1-2
d_call: TRBD1
clone_size: .
v_call: TRBV7-9
cdr3_aa: CASSINRGAENGYTF
cdr3_nt: TGTGCCAGCAGCATAAACAGGGGGGCGGAAAATGGCTACACCTTC

j_call: TRBJ2-1
d_call: .
clone_size: once
v_call: TRBV7-9
cdr3_aa: CASSLADGSSYNEQFF
cdr3_nt: TGTGCCAGCAGCTTAGCGGACGGGAGCTCCTACAATGAGCAGTTCTTC

j_call: TRBJ1-2
d_call: .
clone_size: .
v_call: TRBV5-1
cdr3_aa: CASSLGGVAYGYTF
cdr3_nt: TGCGCCAGCAGCTTGGGGGGAGTCGCTTATGGCTACACCTTC

j_call: TRBJ2-2
d_call: TRBD1
clone_size: .
v_call: TRBV5-1
cdr3_aa: CASSLVGDRTGELFF
cdr3_nt: TGCGCCAGCAGCTTGGTGGGGGACAGGACCGGGGAGCTGTTTTTT

j_call: TRBJ2-1
d_call: TRBD2
clone_size: .
v_call: TRBV7-9
cdr3_aa: CASSLEGEASGSQDNEQFF
cdr3_nt: TGTGCCAGCAGCTTAGAGGGTGAGGCTAGCGGGAGTCAGGACAATGAGCAGTTCTTC

j_call: TRBJ1-5
d_call: .
clone_size: .
v_call: TRBV19
cdr3_aa: CASSVDSRSNQPQHF
cdr3_nt: TGTGCCAGTAGTGTTGACTCTCGAAGCAATCAGCCCCAGCATTTT

j_call: TRBJ1-2
d_call: .
clone_size: .
v_call: TRBV5-1
cdr3_aa: CASSGLYYGYTF
cdr3_nt: TGCGCCAGCAGCGGCTTATACTATGGCTACACCTTC

j_call: TRBJ2-3
d_call: .
clone_size: .
v_call: TRBV18
cdr3_aa: CASSPDLAATDTQYF
cdr3_nt: TGTGCCAGCTCACCCGACTTGGCGGCCACAGATACGCAGTATTTT

j_call: TRBJ2-2
d_call: TRBD1
clone_size: few
v_call: TRBV5-4
cdr3_aa: CASSSGQGGGSGELFF
cdr3_nt: TGTGCCAGCAGCTCGGGACAGGGAGGGGGGTCCGGGGAGCTGTTTTTT

j_call: TRBJ2-4
d_call: TRBD2
clone_size: .
v_call: TRBV27
cdr3_aa: CASSFWAGENIQYF
cdr3_nt: TGTGCCAGCAGTTTTTGGGCGGGGGAAAACATTCAGTACTTC

j_call: TRBJ1-6
d_call: .
clone_size: few
v_call: TRBV10-3
cdr3_aa: CAISEEVSSDSPLHF
cdr3_nt: TGTGCCATCAGTGAGGAGGTCTCCTCCGACTCACCCCTCCACTTT

j_call: TRBJ2-2
d_call: TRBD2
clone_size: .
v_call: TRBV7-8
cdr3_aa: CASSLARSGVNTGELFF
cdr3_nt: TGTGCCAGCAGCTTAGCGCGTAGCGGGGTGAACACCGGGGAGCTGTTTTTT

j_call: TRBJ2-2
d_call: .
clone_size: few
v_call: TRBV2
cdr3_aa: CASRGAMHGGELFF
cdr3_nt: TGTGCCAGCAGGGGGGCCATGCACGGCGGGGAGCTGTTTTTT

j_call: TRBJ2-4
d_call: TRBD1
clone_size: few
v_call: TRBV18
cdr3_aa: CASSPQGAQNIQYF
cdr3_nt: TGTGCCAGCTCACCCCAGGGGGCCCAAAACATTCAGTACTTC

j_call: TRBJ2-7
d_call: TRBD1
clone_size: once
v_call: TRBV7-9
cdr3_aa: CASSSSGQGAYEQYF
cdr3_nt: TGTGCCAGCAGCTCAAGTGGACAGGGGGCGTACGAGCAGTACTTC

j_call: TRBJ1-3
d_call: .
clone_size: .
v_call: TRBV5-1
cdr3_aa: CASSGGSSGNTIYF
cdr3_nt: TGCGCCAGCAGCGGAGGGAGCTCTGGAAACACCATATATTTT

j_call: TRBJ2-3
d_call: TRBD1
clone_size: few
v_call: TRBV5-1
cdr3_aa: CASSSTGGFTDTQYF
cdr3_nt: TGCGCCAGCAGCTCTACAGGGGGCTTCACAGATACGCAGTATTTT

j_call: TRBJ1-1
d_call: .
clone_size: .
v_call: TRBV9
cdr3_aa: CASSATHGQLNTEAFF
cdr3_nt: TGTGCCAGCAGCGCAACCCATGGACAGCTAAACACTGAAGCTTTCTTT

j_call: TRBJ2-2
d_call: .
clone_size: .
v_call: TRBV7-2
cdr3_aa: CASSLARGSTGELFF
cdr3_nt: TGTGCCAGCAGCTTAGCTAGGGGCTCCACCGGGGAGCTGTTTTTT

j_call: TRBJ2-1
d_call: TRBD2
clone_size: few
v_call: TRBV19
cdr3_aa: CASSTRLAVYNEQFF
cdr3_nt: TGTGCCAGTAGTACCCGACTAGCGGTCTACAATGAGCAGTTCTTC

j_call: TRBJ1-5
d_call: .
clone_size: .
v_call: TRBV10-3
cdr3_aa: CAIKDPGGNQPQHF
cdr3_nt: TGTGCCATCAAGGACCCCGGGGGCAATCAGCCCCAGCATTTT

j_call: TRBJ2-1
d_call: TRBD2
clone_size: .
v_call: TRBV4-2
cdr3_aa: CASSPLVGTSKYNEQFF
cdr3_nt: TGTGCCAGCAGCCCCCTTGTCGGGACTAGCAAGTACAATGAGCAGTTCTTC

j_call: TRBJ2-7
d_call: TRBD1
clone_size: .
v_call: TRBV4-3
cdr3_aa: CASSQGSGTAYEQYF
cdr3_nt: TGCGCCAGCAGCCAAGGCTCTGGGACAGCCTACGAGCAGTACTTC

j_call: TRBJ2-5
d_call: .
clone_size: .
v_call: TRBV5-1
cdr3_aa: CASSAGTSGGETQYF
cdr3_nt: TGCGCCAGCAGCGCCGGGACTTCGGGTGGGGAGACCCAGTACTTC

j_call: TRBJ2-2
d_call: .
clone_size: once
v_call: TRBV10-3
cdr3_aa: CAISELSGPGELFF
cdr3_nt: TGTGCCATCAGTGAGCTGTCAGGGCCCGGGGAGCTGTTTTTT

j_call: TRBJ2-1
d_call: TRBD1
clone_size: .
v_call: TRBV9
cdr3_aa: CASSERQGVYNEQFF
cdr3_nt: TGTGCCAGCAGCGAGCGACAGGGTGTCTACAATGAGCAGTTCTTC

j_call: TRBJ2-1
d_call: TRBD2
clone_size: .
v_call: TRBV28
cdr3_aa: CASTLGTGLAAEQFF
cdr3_nt: TGTGCCAGCACTCTCGGGACCGGACTAGCCGCTGAGCAGTTCTTC

j_call: TRBJ2-2
d_call: .
clone_size: .
v_call: TRBV7-2
cdr3_aa: CASSFFRGTAFGELFF
cdr3_nt: TGTGCCAGCAGCTTTTTCCGCGGGACAGCATTCGGGGAGCTGTTTTTT

j_call: TRBJ1-2
d_call: .
clone_size: few
v_call: TRBV6-5
cdr3_aa: CASSYSGRGILYGYTF
cdr3_nt: TGTGCCAGCAGTTACTCCGGCAGGGGAATCCTCTATGGCTACACCTTC

j_call: TRBJ1-5
d_call: .
clone_size: medium-sized
v_call: TRBV6-6
cdr3_aa: CATRKTDSNQPQHF
cdr3_nt: TGTGCCACCCGAAAGACAGATAGCAATCAGCCCCAGCATTTT

j_call: TRBJ2-1
d_call: .
clone_size: .
v_call: TRBV7-2
cdr3_aa: CASSLAGRSEQFF
cdr3_nt: TGTGCCAGCAGCTTAGCGGGTAGGAGTGAGCAGTTCTTC